Listed below are T cell receptor beta chains from one sample, sequenced in a study of shared clonotypes between healthy human individuals. Using immunoSEQ multiplex PCR, the repertoire was profiled, and TCRdb retains in-frame clones only, with some absent. The table records approximately 590,000 clones, around 95% of them present only once. The sequenced sample consisted of naive CD8+ T cells sorted from blood. The receptors stem from a woman in her twenties or thirties in good health. Each CDR3 is given with its conserved first and last residue. A D gene is named only where the DNA matches it firmly. Some rows mark clone size as missing; the rest say once, few, many or name a class of expanded clone.

NA | TRBJ2-2 | TRBV4-2 | TRBD2 | 19 | CASSQDREGLATTTGELFF | TGTGCCAGCAGCCAAGATAGGGAGGGACTCGCCACCACCACCGGGGAGCTGTTTTTT
NA | TRBJ2-6 | TRBV23-1 | TRBD1 | 16 | CASSPRQGTGANVLTF | TGCGCCAGCAGTCCTAGACAGGGGACTGGGGCCAACGTCCTGACTTTC
few | TRBJ1-1 | TRBV7-9 | TRBD1 | 16 | CASSFHLWDRGSEAFF | TGTGCCAGCAGCTTTCATTTGTGGGACAGGGGAAGCGAAGCTTTCTTT
NA | TRBJ2-1 | TRBV29-1 | TRBD1 | 15 | CSVEPEAGGRNEQFF | TGCAGCGTTGAACCCGAAGCAGGGGGCCGCAATGAGCAGTTCTTC
NA | TRBJ2-7 | TRBV30 | NA | 14 | CAWSLQPGFYEQYF | TGTGCCTGGAGTTTGCAGCCGGGGTTCTACGAGCAGTACTTC
few | TRBJ2-2 | TRBV9 | NA | 13 | CASSTQYTGELFF | TGTGCCAGCAGTACCCAGTACACCGGGGAGCTGTTTTTT
NA | TRBJ2-1 | TRBV10-2 | TRBD2 | 16 | CASSETSGTGYNEQFF | TGCGCCAGCAGTGAGACTAGCGGGACTGGCTACAATGAGCAGTTCTTC
NA | TRBJ2-3 | TRBV14 | TRBD2 | 17 | CASSPGTKVFSTDTQYF | TGTGCCAGCAGCCCCGGGACTAAAGTTTTTAGCACAGATACGCAGTATTTT
once | TRBJ1-2 | TRBV28 | NA | 13 | CASSSRLLVGYTF | TGTGCCAGCAGTTCTCGCTTGCTAGTTGGCTACACCTTC
NA | TRBJ2-3 | TRBV11-2 | NA | 16 | CASSPRGAGRTDTQYF | TGTGCCAGCAGCCCCCGGGGGGCGGGCCGCACAGATACGCAGTATTTT
NA | TRBJ1-5 | TRBV15 | NA | 17 | CATSRVSLSYSNQPQHF | TGTGCCACCAGCAGAGTTAGCCTCTCCTATAGCAATCAGCCCCAGCATTTT
NA | TRBJ2-5 | TRBV7-8 | NA | 14 | CASSLRRRTETQYF | TGTGCCAGCAGCTTACGCCGGAGGACAGAGACCCAGTACTTC
NA | TRBJ2-7 | TRBV19 | TRBD1 | 14 | CASSIGQGGYEQYF | TGTGCCAGTAGTATAGGACAGGGCGGCTACGAGCAGTACTTC
NA | TRBJ2-1 | TRBV7-8 | NA | 15 | CASSPPLAMIYEQFF | TGTGCCAGCAGCCCCCCCCTAGCTATGATCTATGAGCAGTTCTTC
once | TRBJ2-3 | TRBV5-6 | NA | 15 | CASSLYRQATDTQYF | TGTGCCAGCAGCTTGTACCGGCAGGCGACAGATACGCAGTATTTT
NA | TRBJ2-7 | TRBV28 | NA | 13 | CASTERSYYEQYF | TGTGCCAGCACCGAGCGGAGTTACTACGAGCAGTACTTC
NA | TRBJ1-2 | TRBV7-9 | NA | 14 | CASSATQGGYGYTF | TGTGCCAGCAGCGCCACACAGGGAGGCTATGGCTACACCTTC
NA | TRBJ1-4 | TRBV28 | TRBD1 | 13 | CASRTGRNEKLFF | TGTGCCAGCAGGACAGGGAGAAATGAAAAACTGTTTTTT
NA | TRBJ2-1 | TRBV14 | NA | 15 | CASSQPGTGYNEQFF | TGTGCCAGCAGCCAACCAGGGACTGGCTACAATGAGCAGTTCTTC
NA | TRBJ2-3 | TRBV30 | NA | 15 | CAGYRRGVGTDTQYF | TGTGCCGGATATCGGCGAGGAGTGGGCACAGATACGCAGTATTTT
NA | TRBJ2-5 | TRBV29-1 | TRBD2 | 14 | CSVPGTSGQETQYF | TGCAGCGTCCCGGGGACTAGCGGTCAAGAGACCCAGTACTTC
NA | TRBJ2-7 | TRBV14 | TRBD1 | 16 | CASSQDIGQGAYEQYF | TGTGCCAGCAGCCAAGATATTGGACAGGGGGCCTACGAGCAGTACTTC
NA | TRBJ2-3 | TRBV5-1 | TRBD2 | 16 | CASSLTSGSWTDTQYF | TGCGCCAGCAGCTTAACGAGCGGGAGTTGGACAGATACGCAGTATTTT
NA | TRBJ2-7 | TRBV13 | TRBD1 | 12 | CASSDNRGEQYF | TGTGCCAGCAGCGACAACAGGGGCGAGCAGTACTTC
NA | TRBJ2-7 | TRBV5-6 | NA | 14 | CASSSTERSYEQYF | TGTGCCAGCAGCTCTACAGAACGGTCCTACGAGCAGTACTTC
NA | TRBJ1-5 | TRBV6-5 | NA | 14 | CASSYSFQDQPQHF | TGTGCCAGCAGTTACTCGTTCCAGGATCAGCCCCAGCATTTT
NA | TRBJ2-1 | TRBV27 | TRBD2 | 16 | CASSLILAGGYNEQFF | TGTGCCAGCAGTTTAATACTAGCGGGAGGATACAATGAGCAGTTCTTC
NA | TRBJ2-7 | TRBV18 | TRBD1 | 15 | CASSPAGTGNYEQYF | TGTGCCAGCTCACCGGCCGGGACAGGTAATTACGAGCAGTACTTC
NA | TRBJ2-1 | TRBV7-3 | TRBD1 | 12 | CASSTRGNEQFF | TGTGCCAGCAGCACCAGGGGGAATGAGCAGTTCTTC
NA | TRBJ2-7 | TRBV27 | NA | 14 | CASSLSGKTNEQYF | TGTGCCAGCAGTTTATCGGGGAAGACGAACGAGCAGTACTTC
once | TRBJ1-1 | TRBV7-9 | TRBD1 | 15 | CASSGQGARDTEAFF | TGTGCCAGCAGCGGACAGGGGGCTCGGGACACTGAAGCTTTCTTT
NA | TRBJ1-4 | TRBV4-1 | NA | 14 | CASSQDPGTEKLFF | TGCGCCAGCAGCCAAGACCCGGGGACTGAAAAACTGTTTTTT
few | TRBJ2-3 | TRBV9 | NA | 12 | CASSPSGDTQYF | TGTGCCAGCAGCCCGAGCGGAGATACGCAGTATTTT
NA | TRBJ1-3 | TRBV13 | NA | 15 | CASSSLGGSGNTIYF | TGTGCCAGCAGCTCTCTCGGGGGCTCTGGAAACACCATATATTTT
NA | TRBJ2-3 | TRBV5-6 | TRBD2 | 18 | CASAYSSVAGASTDTQYF | TGTGCCAGCGCCTACTCCTCCGTAGCGGGAGCTAGCACAGATACGCAGTATTTT
NA | TRBJ2-7 | TRBV2 | NA | 12 | CASSDSGGEQYF | TGTGCCAGCAGTGACTCAGGCGGCGAGCAGTACTTC
NA | TRBJ2-7 | TRBV4-1 | TRBD1 | 15 | CASSPPGGHSYEQYF | TGCGCCAGCAGTCCCCCAGGGGGCCACTCCTACGAGCAGTACTTC
NA | TRBJ2-1 | TRBV9 | NA | 16 | CASSGGDGPSYNEQFF | TGTGCCAGCAGCGGGGGGGACGGACCATCCTACAATGAGCAGTTCTTC
NA | TRBJ1-6 | TRBV9 | NA | 12 | CASKMGNSPLHF | TGTGCCAGCAAAATGGGGAATTCACCCCTCCACTTT
NA | TRBJ2-1 | TRBV7-8 | NA | 15 | CASSSSVIGYNEQFF | TGTGCCAGCAGCTCGTCAGTCATCGGTTACAATGAGCAGTTCTTC
NA | TRBJ2-5 | TRBV5-1 | TRBD2 | 14 | CASSASGPRETQYF | TGCGCCAGCAGCGCTAGCGGGCCGAGAGAGACCCAGTACTTC
NA | TRBJ2-7 | TRBV5-5 | NA | 15 | CASRKPGLGLFEQYF | TGTGCCAGCAGAAAGCCGGGACTGGGGCTTTTCGAGCAGTACTTC
NA | TRBJ1-1 | TRBV27 | TRBD1 | 14 | CASIKTGDGTEAFF | TGTGCCAGCATCAAGACAGGGGACGGAACTGAAGCTTTCTTT
NA | TRBJ1-2 | TRBV2 | TRBD1 | 17 | CASSDSPGQGYNYGYTF | TGTGCCAGCAGTGACTCCCCGGGACAGGGATATAACTATGGCTACACCTTC
NA | TRBJ2-7 | TRBV19 | NA | 14 | CASSEGPRTYEQYF | TGTGCCAGTAGTGAGGGTCCCCGTACCTACGAGCAGTACTTC
NA | TRBJ2-3 | TRBV27 | TRBD1 | 14 | CASSPGQGFGTQYF | TGTGCCAGCAGTCCGGGACAGGGGTTTGGTACGCAGTATTTT
NA | TRBJ1-1 | TRBV7-9 | TRBD1 | 14 | CASSFGTANTEAFF | TGTGCCAGCAGCTTCGGGACAGCGAACACTGAAGCTTTCTTT
NA | TRBJ1-3 | TRBV28 | TRBD1 | 13 | CASSLTGGNTIYF | TGTGCCAGCAGCCTGACAGGGGGAAACACCATATATTTT
NA | TRBJ2-1 | TRBV25-1 | NA | 15 | CASSEYGSGLNEQFF | TGTGCCAGCAGTGAATATGGGTCAGGTCTGAATGAGCAGTTCTTC
NA | TRBJ2-7 | TRBV5-6 | NA | 12 | CASSLDRYEQYF | TGTGCCAGCAGCTTGGACCGCTACGAGCAGTACTTC